This entry lists 27 T cell receptor beta chains sequenced from one sample in a study of blood T cell repertoires in COVID-19. Repertoires were generated with immunoSEQ multiplex PCR, while TCRdb's copy carries only in-frame clones and drops some. The profile shows roughly 120,000 clones, 80% to 95% of them singletons. The sequenced sample was peripheral blood. The source of these receptors is a man aged 50 to 60 with COVID-19, enrolled during active disease.

This chain links TRBV12-3 or TRBV12-4 with TRBJ2-7, with D tentatively TRBD2 (5 bases). This CDR3 has 11 amino acids. V was trimmed by 6 bases and J by 6 bases, leaving 9 bases between them. In nucleotides, the CDR3 is TGTGCCAGCAGCACCCGGGGCGAGCAGTACTTC. Its protein product is CASSTRGEQYF.

This clone was found once. The chain joins TRBV7-2 to TRBJ2-1, with D possibly matching TRBD1 (5 bases). Germline values: CDR1 SGHTA, CDR2 FQGNSA. This CDR3 has 15 amino acids. V lost 5 bases and J 2 bases, leaving 13 bases between the germline ends. CDR3 nucleotides: TGTGCCAGCAGCGGCAGGGCGGCCCCCTACAATGAGCAGTTCTTC. Encoded protein: CASSGRAAPYNEQFF.

This clone was detected only once. The chain employs TRBV27 and TRBJ1-1, with 7 nucleotides matching TRBD1. Germline CDR1 is MNHEY and CDR2 is SMNVEV (reference sequence). The V gene end was trimmed by 5 bases and the J gene end by 3 bases; junction bases not matched to a gene: 9. There are 15 residues in the CDR3. The CDR3 spells CASSPLTGKYTEAFF. CDR3 in DNA: TGTGCCAGCAGTCCACTGACAGGGAAGTACACTGAAGCTTTCTTT.

The chain joins TRBV12-3 or TRBV12-4 to TRBJ1-2, with 9 bases matching TRBD1. The V segment lost 9 bases and the J segment 8 bases; nucleotides outside the gene matches: 7. This CDR3 contains 12 residues. The CDR3 sequence: CASWDREGGYTF. CDR3 in DNA: TGTGCCAGTTGGGACAGGGAGGGAGGCTACACCTTC.

The rearrangement uses TRBV5-1 and TRBJ2-3, with 15 bases identical to TRBD2. CDR3 length: 18 residues. Trimming removed 4 bases from V and 5 bases from J; junction bases left unmatched: 11. Per germline, CDR1 SGHRS and CDR2 YFSETQ. The CDR3 region has the DNA TGCGCCAGCAGCGTGGGACTAGCGGGAGGTACCGGGGGAGATACGCAGTATTTT. Amino acids: CASSVGLAGGTGGDTQYF.

The genes are TRBV18 and TRBJ2-5, with D tentatively TRBD1 (5 bases). V was pared by 3 bases and J by 5 bases, with 10 bases between. The CDR3 has 13 amino acids. CDR1 is KGHSH and CDR2 is LQKENI in the germline V gene. CDR3 region: CASSPVGAETQYF. The CDR3 region has the DNA TGTGCCAGCTCACCCGTTGGGGCGGAGACCCAGTACTTC.

This CDR3 is CASSLDPRGTGGNEQFF. The CDR3 DNA reads as TGTGCCAGCAGCTTAGACCCCAGAGGGACAGGGGGCAATGAGCAGTTCTTC. The chain couples TRBV11-2 to TRBJ2-1, with TRBD1 matching 11 bases. Germline V gene sequence: CDR1 SGHAT, CDR2 FQNNGV. J gave up 6 bases and V 0 bases, and 7 bases lay outside the gene matches. The CDR3 length is 17 residues.

The rearrangement joins TRBV7-2 to TRBJ2-7; TRBD2 aligns across 11 bases. In germline, CDR1 is SGHTA, CDR2 FQGNSA. The CDR3 is made up of 15 amino acids. Losses at the gene ends were 6 bases for V and 7 bases for J; bases not matched to a gene: 11. The CDR3 coding sequence is TGTGCCAGCAGTTTTTATCTAGCGGGAGGAAAAGAGCAGTACTTC. This encodes CASSFYLAGGKEQYF.

The rearrangement links TRBV5-4 to TRBJ2-3; TRBD2 matches 12 bases. Trimming at V came to 4 bases and at J to 5 bases, leaving 11 bases not matched to a gene. The CDR3 extends over 17 amino acids. Germline CDR1 and CDR2: SGHNT and YYREEE (reference sequence). In DNA, the CDR3 is TGTGCCAGCAGCAACCTAGCGGGAGGGCCCGTAGTAGATACGCAGTATTTT. Translating gives CASSNLAGGPVVDTQYF.

This rearrangement joins TRBV5-1 to TRBJ2-3; 8 nucleotides line up with TRBD1. The CDR3 consists of 16 residues. Unmatched junction bases numbered 12, after V lost 4 bases and J lost 5 bases. Looked up from germline, CDR1 is SGHRS and CDR2 is YFSETQ. The CDR3 sequence: CASSQIPGQEGDTQYF. CDR3 in DNA: TGCGCCAGCAGCCAAATTCCGGGACAGGAAGGAGATACGCAGTATTTT.

V is TRBV6-5 and J is TRBJ2-3; 9 bases line up with TRBD2. Germline V gene data show CDR1 as MNHEY and CDR2 as SVGAGI. With 7 bases clipped from V and 6 bases from J, the junction kept 11 bases outside the gene matches. There are 15 residues in the CDR3. CDR3 protein: CASNPQIAGDDTQYF. The CDR3 DNA reads TGTGCCAGCAATCCCCAAATAGCGGGGGATGATACGCAGTATTTT.

V gene TRBV3-1 (or the pseudogene TRBV3-2) combines with J gene TRBJ2-1, with 7 bases identical to TRBD2. Germline V gene data show CDR1 as LGHDT and CDR2 as YNNKEL (reference sequence). V was clipped by 1 base and J by 9 bases; unmatched bases: 18. This CDR3 is built from 18 residues. The CDR3 protein is CASSQGGGTTTLLGEQFF. The CDR3 DNA follows: TGTGCCAGCAGCCAAGGGGGAGGGACTACGACTTTATTAGGTGAGCAGTTCTTC.

This chain uses TRBV27 with TRBJ2-7, with 10 bases aligning to TRBD2. The V and J ends lost 3 bases and 0 bases, in that order; junction bases with no gene match: 11. The CDR3 totals 18 residues. From germline, CDR1 is MNHEY and CDR2 SMNVEV (reference sequence). The CDR3 DNA is TGTGCCAGCAGTTTCGCCCCTCCAGGACTAGCGGTCTCCTACGAGCAGTACTTC. This encodes CASSFAPPGLAVSYEQYF.

This chain uses TRBV9 with TRBJ1-2; D may be TRBD1 (5 bases). V lost 0 bases and J 8 bases, leaving 8 bases between the germline ends. This CDR3 is built from 12 residues. Germline V gene lookup returns CDR1 SGDLS and CDR2 YYNGEE. CDR3 in DNA: TGTGCCAGCAGCGTAGCAGGGCACGGCTACACCTTC. It encodes CASSVAGHGYTF.

The rearrangement links TRBV12-2 to TRBJ2-4; the table assigns TRBD2, which was not confirmed against the DNA. TRBV12-2 is a pseudogene segment. This CDR3 comprises 16 residues. Written as DNA, the CDR3 is TGTGCAAGTCGCTTCATCCGGGACTCCTTGAAAAACATTCAGTACTTC. Translated, it gives CASRFIRDSLKNIQYF.

The chain is built from TRBV4-1 and TRBJ1-1; D unclear. CDR1 and CDR2 (germline): MGHRA, YSYEKL. The CDR3 spans 14 residues. Trimming stripped 3 bases from V and 0 bases from J, with 8 bases between. In DNA form, the CDR3 reads TGCGCCAGCAGCCAGCAGGCGATGAACACTGAAGCTTTCTTT. Its protein product is CASSQQAMNTEAFF.

The chain joins TRBV10-1 to TRBJ2-7, with 7 nucleotides matching TRBD2. CDR1 WNHNN and CDR2 SYGVQD come from the germline V gene (reference sequence). The CDR3 has 15 residues. V was pared by 4 bases and J by 4 bases, with 10 bases of the junction left unmatched. The CDR3 loop reads CASSGFSGSAYEQYV. The CDR3 region has the DNA TGCGCCAGCAGTGGTTTTAGCGGGTCCGCTTACGAGCAGTACGTC.

J is TRBJ2-3 and V is TRBV4-1; 7 bases fit TRBD1. Germline values: CDR1 MGHRA, CDR2 YSYEKL. The CDR3 covers 16 residues. Losses at the gene ends were 5 bases for V and 0 bases for J; bases not matched to a gene: 8. CDR3 in DNA: TGCGCCAGCAGCAACAGGGGACGGTCCAGCACAGATACGCAGTATTTT. Its protein product is CASSNRGRSSTDTQYF.

The J gene is TRBJ2-2, the V gene TRBV3-1 (or the pseudogene TRBV3-2); 8 nucleotides agree with TRBD2. Per the germline V gene, CDR1 is LGHDT and CDR2 is YNNKEL (reference sequence). The CDR3 is 16 residues long. The J segment lost 7 bases and the V segment lost 3 bases, leaving 10 bases of the junction unmatched. CDR3 amino acids: CASSQAAGGSGGELFF. CDR3 DNA sequence: TGTGCCAGCAGCCAGGCGGCGGGAGGAAGTGGCGGGGAGCTGTTTTTT.

This chain connects TRBV2 to TRBJ2-7; 11 nucleotides line up with TRBD1. CDR3 length equals 15 residues. CDR1 and CDR2 from the germline V gene are SNHLY and FYNNEI. V lost 5 bases to trimming and J lost 1 base; unmatched junction nucleotides: 4. CDR3 loop: CASSTGTGGSYEQYF. CDR3 bases: TGTGCCAGCAGTACCGGGACAGGGGGATCCTACGAGCAGTACTTC.

V usage is TRBV6-1 and J usage is TRBJ2-1; 11 bases fit TRBD2. The CDR3 consists of 12 residues. After removal of 3 bases from V and 13 bases from J, the junction contained 2 bases not matched to a gene. Germline V lookup: CDR1 MNHNS, CDR2 SASEGT. The CDR3 DNA is TGTGCCAGCAGTGAGACTAGCGGGGATCAGTTCTTC. Translating gives CASSETSGDQFF.

The chain couples TRBV27 to TRBJ2-7, with 7 bases that match TRBD2. Per germline, CDR1 MNHEY and CDR2 SMNVEV (reference sequence). The CDR3 consists of 14 residues. V shed 4 bases, J shed 2 bases, and the junction held 5 bases outside the gene matches. CDR3 bases: TGTGCCAGCAGTTGGGGGGGGTCCGCCTACGAGCAGTACTTC. This encodes CASSWGGSAYEQYF.

The rearrangement joins TRBV19 to TRBJ1-6, with 11 bases that match TRBD1. J was trimmed by 9 bases and V by 9 bases; bases with no gene match: 4. Germline-derived CDR1 and CDR2 are LNHDA and SQIVND (reference sequence). This CDR3 is built from 13 residues. CDR3 loop: CASRDRGGSPLHF. CDR3 coding DNA: TGTGCCAGCCGGGACAGGGGGGGTTCACCCCTCCACTTT.

The chain joins TRBV11-2 to TRBJ2-7; TRBD2 agrees at 8 bases. There are 11 residues in the CDR3. The V and J ends lost 6 bases and 7 bases, in that order; junction bases with no gene match: 2. The germline V gene has CDR1 SGHAT and CDR2 FQNNGV. The CDR3 loop is CASRAGEEQYF. DNA of the CDR3: TGTGCCAGCAGAGCGGGAGAAGAGCAGTACTTC.

Of note for this clone: One end of the junction is discordant with germline, which a read error may explain. The V call is TRBV2, the J call TRBJ1-1; D is perhaps TRBD1 (5 bases). This CDR3 has 16 amino acids. Germline V lookup: CDR1 SNHLY, CDR2 FYNNEI. The CDR3 loop reads CASSEALGLRTNEAFF. Written as DNA, the CDR3 is TGTGCCAGCAGCGAAGCCCTGGGACTGAGAACTAATGAAGCTTTCTTT.

This rearrangement joins TRBV5-8 to TRBJ2-5; 7 bases align to TRBD2. Germline-derived CDR1 and CDR2 are SGHTS and YDEGEE. J lost 4 bases, V lost 2 bases, and 11 bases had no gene match. This CDR3 is built from 16 residues. As DNA, the CDR3 is TGTGCCAGCAGCTTATACCCGGCTGGGGGGGGAGAGACCCAGTACTTC. Amino acid sequence: CASSLYPAGGGETQYF.

The J gene is TRBJ1-3, the V gene TRBV15, with D maybe TRBD1 (6 bases). Germline V CDR1 and CDR2: LNHNV, YYDKDF (reference sequence). V was clipped by 4 bases and J by 8 bases, with 15 bases between them. CDR3 length: 14 residues. In nucleotides, the CDR3 is TGTGCCACCAGCACGGGAACAGGGAAGGACACCATATATTTT. Its protein is CATSTGTGKDTIYF.